This T cell receptor (beta chain) comes out of a study of cytomegalovirus exposure and HLA in healthy donors. As for this clone: What it recognizes is unknown.

Broader study findings: A later analysis appeared to link common viral pathogens to several of the most significant clusters.

Germline loops: CDR1 SGHAT, CDR2 FQNNGV. CDR3 length: 12 residues. The V segment lost 4 bases and the J segment 10 bases; nucleotides outside the gene matches: 3. PCR was performed using 60 Vbeta and 13 Jbeta primers. Here immunoSEQ multiplex PCR was the method, and the copy in TCRdb shows in-frame clones only, minus some. This table has some 93,000 clones, 55% to 70% appearing once. Sequenced input: PBMCs. The sequence was obtained from a boy younger than 18 in good health and CMV-seropositive. The chain uses TRBV11-2 and TRBJ1-4; 7 bases are shared with TRBD1. The CDR3 spells CASSSGQSKLFF. DNA for the CDR3: TGTGCCAGCAGCTCGGGACAGTCAAAACTGTTTTTT.